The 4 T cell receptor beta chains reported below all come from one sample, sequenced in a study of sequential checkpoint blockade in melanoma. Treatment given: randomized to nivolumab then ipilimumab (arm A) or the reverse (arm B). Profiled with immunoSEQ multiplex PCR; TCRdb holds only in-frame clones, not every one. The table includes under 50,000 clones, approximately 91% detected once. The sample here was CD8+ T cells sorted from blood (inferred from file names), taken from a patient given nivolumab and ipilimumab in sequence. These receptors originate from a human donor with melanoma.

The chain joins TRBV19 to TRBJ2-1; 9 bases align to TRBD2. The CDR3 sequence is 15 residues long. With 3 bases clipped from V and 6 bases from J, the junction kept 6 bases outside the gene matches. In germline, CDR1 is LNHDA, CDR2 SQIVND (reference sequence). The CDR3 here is CASSIFAGGANEQFF. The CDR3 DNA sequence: TGTGCCAGTAGTATTTTTGCGGGAGGGGCCAATGAGCAGTTCTTC.

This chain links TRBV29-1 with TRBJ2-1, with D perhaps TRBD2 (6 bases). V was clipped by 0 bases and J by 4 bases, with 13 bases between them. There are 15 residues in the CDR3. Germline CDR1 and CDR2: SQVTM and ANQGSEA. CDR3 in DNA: TGCAGCGTTGAAGACCCTGCGGGGCCGTACAATGAGCAGTTCTTC. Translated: CSVEDPAGPYNEQFF.

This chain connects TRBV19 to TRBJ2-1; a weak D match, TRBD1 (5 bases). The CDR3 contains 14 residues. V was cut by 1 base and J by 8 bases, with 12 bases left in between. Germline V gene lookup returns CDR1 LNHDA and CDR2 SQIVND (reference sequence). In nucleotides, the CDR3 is TGTGCCAGTAGTATAGGGGGCAACGGCTATGAGCAGTTCTTC. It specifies CASSIGGNGYEQFF.

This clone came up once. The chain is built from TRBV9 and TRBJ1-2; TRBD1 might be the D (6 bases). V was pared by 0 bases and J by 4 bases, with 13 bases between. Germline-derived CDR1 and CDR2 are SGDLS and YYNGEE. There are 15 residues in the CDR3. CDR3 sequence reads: CASSVAVGGSYGYTF. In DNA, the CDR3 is TGTGCCAGCAGCGTAGCCGTAGGGGGTAGCTATGGCTACACCTTC.